Presented here are 30 T cell receptor beta chains from one specimen sequenced in a study of T cell repertoires and HLA-DP antigens. Clones were read by immunoSEQ multiplex PCR, and TCRdb kept only the in-frame ones, dropping some. The sample has some 110,000 clones, 80% to 95% seen once. Their antigen targets remain unknown. The sequencing sample was made of CD4+ T cells from PBMCs. The receptors originated from a woman between 18 and 30 years old in good health and CMV-seronegative.

The chain links TRBV5-1 to TRBJ2-4, with TRBD2 matching over 12 bases. The CDR3 runs 16 residues. CDR1 is SGHRS and CDR2 is YFSETQ in the germline V gene. V was clipped by 0 bases and J by 7 bases; unmatched bases: 5. CDR3 sequence (DNA): TGCGCCAGCAGCTTGGGGACTAGCGGGAAAAGGAACATTCAGTACTTC. This translates into CASSLGTSGKRNIQYF.

The chain is built from TRBV5-4 and TRBJ2-1, with 7 positions matching TRBD2. The CDR3 runs 13 residues. CDR1 is SGHNT, CDR2 YYREEE, per germline (reference sequence). Trimming cost V 4 bases and J 4 bases; bases outside gene matches: 2. This CDR3 reads CASSPREYNEQFF. As DNA, the CDR3 is TGTGCCAGCAGCCCGCGGGAGTACAATGAGCAGTTCTTC.

This chain uses TRBV5-1 with TRBJ2-5, with D possibly matching TRBD2 (5 bases). With 0 bases removed from V and 4 bases from J, the gap between germline ends came to 10 bases. This CDR3 has 14 residues. Germline-derived CDR1 and CDR2 are SGHRS and YFSETQ. The CDR3 region is CASSLVGLRETQYF. The CDR3 DNA is TGCGCCAGCAGCTTGGTTGGACTCAGAGAGACCCAGTACTTC.

This sequence joins TRBV2 and TRBJ1-1, with no clear D. The CDR3 consists of 11 residues. Trimming shortened V by 6 bases and J by 2 bases, and 4 bases separated the two germline ends. The V gene's germline CDR1 is SNHLY and CDR2 FYNNEI. CDR3 sequence: CASRGNTEAFF. Written as DNA, the CDR3 is TGTGCCAGCAGGGGAAACACTGAAGCTTTCTTT.

This chain links TRBV7-8 with TRBJ1-2; 9 bases line up with TRBD1. This CDR3 spans 15 amino acids. Germline loops: CDR1 SGHVS, CDR2 FQNEAQ. V was clipped by 1 base and J by 8 bases; unmatched bases: 8. Here the CDR3 reads CASSLGPGTGKGYTF. The CDR3 bases are TGTGCCAGCAGCTTAGGTCCCGGGACAGGGAAGGGCTACACCTTC.

V gene TRBV18 combines with J gene TRBJ2-5; D ambiguous. Trimming took off 0 bases at V and 0 bases at J, with 14 bases between the two ends. The CDR3 has 17 amino acids. Per germline, CDR1 KGHSH and CDR2 LQKENI. CDR3 bases: TGTGCCAGCTCACCACCAACCGGACCGAGATACCAAGAGACCCAGTACTTC. Residues: CASSPPTGPRYQETQYF. The full variable domain, rest sourced from reference TRBV18 and TRBJ2-5, is NAGVMQNPRHLVRRRGQEARLRCSPMKGHSHVYWYRQLPEEGLKFMVYLQKENIIDESGMPKERFSAEFPKEGPSILRIQQVVRGDSAAYFCASSPPTGPRYQETQYFGPGTRLLVL.

The chain recombines TRBV28 with TRBJ1-6; 7 nucleotides line up with TRBD1. The CDR3 extends over 15 amino acids. The V segment lost 5 bases and the J segment 8 bases; nucleotides outside the gene matches: 9. Germline V gene lookup returns CDR1 MDHEN and CDR2 SYDVKM. Written as DNA, the CDR3 is TGTGCCAGCAGTAGATTGAGGGGGCCGTATTCACCCCTCCACTTT. This gives the protein CASSRLRGPYSPLHF.

The gene calls are TRBV30 and TRBJ1-5; D not certain. Germline-derived CDR1 and CDR2 are GTSNPN and SVGIG (reference sequence). V lost 3 bases to trimming and J lost 2 bases, with 20 bases between them. The CDR3 has 17 amino acids. The CDR3 DNA follows: TGTGCCTGGAGGGTCCCACGTGTAGCTCCGGGCAATCAGCCCCAGCATTTT. This translates into CAWRVPRVAPGNQPQHF. Filled out from reference TRBV30 and TRBJ1-5, the complete variable domain reads SQTIHQWPATLVQPVGSPLSLECTVEGTSNPNLYWYRQAAGRGLQLLFYSVGIGQISSEVPQNLSASRPQDRQFILSSKKLLLSDSGFYLCAWRVPRVAPGNQPQHFGDGTRLSIL.

The J gene is TRBJ2-5, the V gene TRBV19; 7 positions match TRBD1. The CDR3 has 13 amino acids. Germline CDR1 LNHDA, CDR2 SQIVND (reference sequence). V shed 10 bases, J shed 5 bases, and the junction held 10 bases outside the gene matches. DNA for the CDR3: TGTGCCACTAACAGGGGTCCCCAGGAGACCCAGTACTTC. Protein product: CATNRGPQETQYF. Drawing the rest from reference TRBV19 and TRBJ2-5, the complete variable domain is DGGITQSPKYLFRKEGQNVTLSCEQNLNHDAMYWYRQDPGQGLRLIYYSQIVNDFQKGDIAEGYSVSREKKESFPLTVTSAQKNPTAFYLCATNRGPQETQYFGPGTRLLVL.

This clone appeared once. The chain is built from TRBV6-6 and TRBJ2-1; D may be TRBD2 (5 bases). The germline gives CDR1 MNHNY, CDR2 SVGAGI (reference sequence). The CDR3 runs to 13 residues. V was pared by 0 bases and J by 8 bases, with 8 bases between. The CDR3 loop reads CASSYSPGYEQFF. DNA for the CDR3: TGTGCCAGCAGTTACTCTCCGGGATATGAGCAGTTCTTC.

The chain uses TRBV5-4 and TRBJ2-2; 13 bases are shared with TRBD2. Trimming took 4 bases from V and 6 from J; bases not matched to a gene: 15. Per germline, CDR1 SGHNT and CDR2 YYREEE (reference sequence). The CDR3 extends over 19 amino acids. CDR3 sequence: CASSQDLGLAGVRAGELFF. As DNA, the CDR3 is TGTGCCAGCAGCCAAGATTTAGGACTAGCGGGAGTTAGGGCCGGGGAGCTGTTTTTT.

This sequence joins TRBV28 and TRBJ2-7; D may be TRBD1 (6 bases). The CDR3 is 14 amino acids. Trimming pared 4 bases from V and 0 bases from J, leaving 10 bases between. Per the germline V gene, CDR1 is MDHEN and CDR2 is SYDVKM. DNA of the CDR3: TGTGCCAGCAGTTCGGACAGCAGCTCCTACGAGCAGTACGTC. This sequence encodes CASSSDSSSYEQYV.

This CDR3 reads CASSLVQGSYNEQFF. DNA for the CDR3: TGTGCCAGCAGCTTGGTCCAGGGTTCCTACAATGAGCAGTTCTTC. The chain carries TRBV5-5 and TRBJ2-1; possible D gene TRBD1, 5 bases. V lost 0 bases to trimming and J lost 1 base, with 8 bases between them. The CDR3 spans 15 residues. Germline V gene data show CDR1 as SGHKS and CDR2 as YYEKEE (reference sequence).

This clone was recorded a few times. The gene calls are TRBV28 and TRBJ1-1, with a possible D match to TRBD1 (5 bases). CDR3 length equals 13 residues. Germline lookup yields CDR1 MDHEN and CDR2 SYDVKM. Trimming removed 2 bases at V and 4 bases at J, with 8 bases between. The CDR3 loop reads CASSLVGGTEAFF. CDR3 bases: TGTGCCAGCAGTTTAGTTGGGGGCACTGAAGCTTTCTTT.

The J gene is TRBJ2-3, the V gene TRBV28, with TRBD2 matching 9 bases. The trim removed 2 bases at V and 3 bases at J, leaving 6 bases unmatched. This CDR3 is built from 16 residues. Germline V gene sequence: CDR1 MDHEN, CDR2 SYDVKM. The CDR3 DNA is TGTGCCAGCAGTTTAGCGGGGGGGCCTTTGACAGATACGCAGTATTTT. This encodes CASSLAGGPLTDTQYF.

This chain connects TRBV21-1 to TRBJ1-2; the table calls TRBD1, which could not be checked here. TRBV21-1 is a listed pseudogene. The CDR3 is 16 amino acids. CDR3 bases: TGTGCCAGCAGCAATTCCAGGGGCTCCTTTTCCGGTAGCTACACCTTC. This codes for CASSNSRGSFSGSYTF.

J is TRBJ2-5 and V is TRBV29-1, with TRBD1 matching 9 bases. Germline V gene data show CDR1 as SQVTM and CDR2 as ANQGSEA. V lost 5 bases to trimming and J lost 0 bases; unmatched junction nucleotides: 4. This CDR3 contains 14 residues. The CDR3 coding sequence is TGCAGCGTTCGGACAGGGGCGTACCAAGAGACCCAGTACTTC. This sequence encodes CSVRTGAYQETQYF.

The J gene is TRBJ2-1, the V gene TRBV5-6; possibly TRBD1 for D (6 bases). From germline, CDR1 is SGHDT and CDR2 YYEEEE. Deletions cut 4 bases from V and 5 bases from J, with 16 bases between. The CDR3 length is 15 residues. The CDR3 DNA reads as TGTGCCAGCAGCCCGGGGACAACCGCCCACAATGAGCAGTTCTTC. It encodes CASSPGTTAHNEQFF.

J is TRBJ2-5 and V is TRBV6-6; a possible D gene is TRBD1 (5 bases). Trimming removed 4 bases at V and 9 bases at J, with 15 bases between. Germline V gene data show CDR1 as MNHNY and CDR2 as SVGAGI (reference sequence). There are 13 residues in the CDR3. CDR3 region: CASSWGLGAAQYF. Here the CDR3 DNA reads TGTGCCAGCAGTTGGGGTCTAGGGGCGGCCCAGTACTTC.

The chain couples TRBV10-2 to TRBJ1-3; D is perhaps TRBD1 (6 bases). CDR1 and CDR2 (germline): WSHSY, SAAADI. Trimming shortened V by 6 bases and J by 5 bases, and 14 bases separated the two germline ends. There are 14 residues in the CDR3. The CDR3, as DNA: TGCGCCAGCAGGGATTCCCAGGGGCGAAACACCATATATTTT. Amino acids: CASRDSQGRNTIYF.

The chain is built from TRBV10-3 and TRBJ1-2; TRBD1 matches at 8 bases. The CDR3 has 13 residues. Trimming at V came to 0 bases and at J to 13 bases, leaving 7 bases not matched to a gene. Per germline, CDR1 ENHRY and CDR2 SYGVKD. The chain's CDR3 is CAISESAGQGSTF. DNA of the CDR3: TGTGCCATCAGTGAGTCAGCTGGACAGGGATCCACCTTC.

The chain employs TRBV2 and TRBJ2-7, with 9 bases matching TRBD1. Germline V CDR1 and CDR2: SNHLY, FYNNEI. Trimming cost V 6 bases and J 1 base; bases outside gene matches: 7. This CDR3 has 15 residues. CDR3 sequence: CASSPQGAVSYEQYV. In DNA, the CDR3 is TGTGCCAGCAGCCCACAGGGGGCTGTGTCCTACGAGCAGTACGTC.

V gene TRBV11-2 combines with J gene TRBJ1-2; possibly TRBD1 for D (5 bases). Deletions cut 6 bases from V and 1 base from J, with 21 bases between. The CDR3 is made up of 17 amino acids. Germline V lookup: CDR1 SGHAT, CDR2 FQNNGV. The CDR3 DNA sequence: TGTGCCAGCAGTTCTCTGAGAGGGCACAGGATTAACTATGGCTACACCTTC. Its protein is CASSSLRGHRINYGYTF.

The V and J genes are TRBV7-2 and TRBJ1-5; 8 bases align to TRBD1. The CDR3 sequence is 16 residues long. Germline values: CDR1 SGHTA, CDR2 FQGNSA. Trimming at V came to 5 bases and at J to 7 bases, leaving 13 bases not matched to a gene. This CDR3 is CASSQGDRRRGQPQHF. The CDR3 nucleotides read TGTGCCAGCAGCCAAGGGGACAGGCGTAGGGGACAGCCCCAGCATTTT.

The rearrangement links TRBV27 to TRBJ1-1; no definite D call. V was trimmed by 7 bases and J by 1 base, leaving 13 bases between them. Germline V CDR1 and CDR2: MNHEY, SMNVEV (reference sequence). The CDR3 consists of 14 residues. The DNA for the CDR3 is TGTGCCAGCACACCCTCCGCGGGGAACACTGAAGCTTTCTTT. Translating it yields CASTPSAGNTEAFF.

The V gene is TRBV6-5, the J gene TRBJ1-2, with D perhaps matching TRBD1 (6 bases). V was trimmed by 6 bases and J by 5 bases, leaving 13 bases between them. Germline CDR1 reads MNHEY; CDR2 reads SVGAGI. This CDR3 region has 13 residues. CDR3 DNA: TGTGCCAGCAGGGACGGACAGTCTTATGGCTACACCTTC. Its translation is CASRDGQSYGYTF.

V gene TRBV19 combines with J gene TRBJ1-5, with 8 bases fitting TRBD1. V was pared by 6 bases and J by 3 bases, with 7 bases of the junction left unmatched. CDR1 and CDR2 (germline): LNHDA, SQIVND (reference sequence). The CDR3 sequence is 15 residues long. The chain's CDR3 is CASSSGQGYNQPQHF. CDR3 coding DNA: TGTGCCAGTAGCTCCGGACAGGGATACAATCAGCCCCAGCATTTT.

The chain is built from TRBV6-1 and TRBJ2-7, with D perhaps TRBD1 (6 bases). The CDR3 has 15 amino acids. Germline values: CDR1 MNHNS, CDR2 SASEGT. Trimming removed 1 base from V and 0 bases from J, with 10 bases in between. The DNA of the CDR3 is TGTGCCAGCAGTGAAGACAGGGTCAGCTCCTACGAGCAGTACTTC. This codes for CASSEDRVSSYEQYF.

V and J are TRBV4-1 and TRBJ2-4; 7 bases line up with TRBD1. The CDR3 runs to 15 residues. The J segment lost 5 bases and the V segment lost 2 bases, leaving 6 bases of the junction unmatched. Per germline, CDR1 MGHRA and CDR2 YSYEKL. The CDR3 loop reads CASSQRQGRENIQYF. CDR3 nucleotide sequence: TGCGCCAGCAGCCAACGACAGGGTAGGGAAAACATTCAGTACTTC.

The chain links TRBV7-2 to TRBJ2-5, with TRBD1 as a possible D gene (6 bases). Trimming pared 7 bases from V and 1 base from J, leaving 10 bases between. Germline V gene data show CDR1 as SGHTA and CDR2 as FQGNSA. There are 13 residues in the CDR3. The DNA of the CDR3 is TGTGCCAGCAACAGGGTTTCCCAAGAGACCCAGTACTTC. Translating it yields CASNRVSQETQYF.